This entry concerns a single TCR beta chain. It lacks a known antigen. Per-nucleotide qualities are absent, and no much larger clonotype sits a single base away. These data originate in a study of cytomegalovirus exposure and HLA in healthy donors (TCRdb year 2017). For context, the study as a whole: An earlier analysis of some 600 of the donors reported over 250 Gb of sequence data and some 110 million unique TCR beta sequences obtained from roughly 170 million T cells. About 280 gigabases of sequencing data and 91 million or so unique TCR sequences made up an early release that covered approximately 700 HLA-typed donors. Of the roughly 400 genotyped donors, 81% fell in the genetic ancestry cluster associated with self-reported Caucasian donors. The study aimed to test whether signatures of past pathogen exposure could be identified by cataloging public T cell receptors. The study used immunosequencing to profile the T cell repertoires of approximately 650 subjects and linked those repertoires to cytomegalovirus serostatus. A separate validation cohort of roughly 130 different subjects was used in addition to the roughly 640-subject first cohort. The study combined high-throughput TCR immunosequencing, statistical association of individual TCRs with disease status, and machine learning to predict cytomegalovirus infection status. A later analysis re-examined previously published TCR beta repertoires from 610 or so donors and added high-resolution HLA genotyping to investigate patterns of TCR occurrence. Rather than drawing on any new phenotypic data, the later analysis identified candidate immune exposures from TCR beta sequences and the way those sequences occurred across donors. To decide whether each TCR beta V gene segment behaved as functional or pseudogenic, an earlier analysis of fewer than 750 of the donors relied on high-throughput TCR beta sequencing. Alongside the repertoire data, information on donor age, sex, ethnicity and CMV serostatus was compiled. Genome-wide SNP genotypes for about three fifths of the roughly 670 donors were used in a later genetic analysis, which treated that subset as a discovery cohort. All discovery cohort repertoires had been generated on a single sequencing platform. HLA typing included class I and class II loci at four-digit resolution. The number of donors typed differed by locus, with roughly 629-640 for A, B, C, DRB1 and DQB1, 522 for DQA1, 606 for DPA1, and around 460 for DPB1. Roughly 5 DR-DQ haplotypes were handled as single units for association and clustering, since linkage in the cohort was strong. On average, over 200,000 unique TCR beta nucleotide sequences were sequenced per donor among about 400 genotyped donors of the cohort, with roughly a sixth of those sequences being non-productive. Findings and caveats that apply to the study as a whole: Compared with the 666-donor mean, donors in an Asian-associated ancestry cluster had fewer N-insertions in productive TCRs, according to a later genetic analysis. The 87-base-pair reads could not distinguish some IMGT-functional V segments, including TRBV6-2 and TRBV6-3, so those segments were excluded. In vitro tests confirmed that a few of the cytomegalovirus-associated TCR beta chains recognize cytomegalovirus antigens. Across donors, most TCR sequences were observed very rarely, whereas some public TCRs were present in many individuals. Some 16 rarely observed V segments, including chromosome 9 orphons, were excluded from the earlier analysis of approximately 600 of the donors because counts were too low. In an earlier analysis of approximately 590 of the donors, most TCR beta V segments were observed in productive rearrangements about 87% or about 30% of the time, broadly matching IMGT annotations. In a later analysis, more than 15,000 TCR beta sequences were associated with specific HLA alleles at a false discovery rate of 0.05. Roughly uniform sequencing depth across donors was assumed in presence/absence analyses, although this assumption may not hold. Assigning TCR associations to individual alleles was difficult when HLA alleles, especially DR and DQ, strongly co-occurred. HLA typing was unavailable for some donors at each locus, so association tests used only the typed subset. The study listed 150 to 200 TCR beta chains as associated with cytomegalovirus. According to the authors, the approach could potentially be generalized to other disease states and immunological phenotypes. In a later analysis, TCR association rates were found to vary across HLA loci, with the most associated TCRs seen for DRB1 alleles and the fewest for HLA-C alleles. Most CMV-associated TCR beta chains appeared to be HLA-restricted in a later analysis, and the HLA associations seemed to be driven largely by CMV exposure. The classifier was reported to diagnose cytomegalovirus status with high specificity and sensitivity in both the original and validation cohorts. A cluster of highly shared sequence variants was judged likely to be a technical artifact of the sequencing pipeline. Compared with equally common non-associated chains, HLA-associated TCR beta chains in a later analysis were more clonally expanded and had lower generation probabilities. Immune exposure information for the cohort was limited to CMV serostatus. A further reported finding was that TCR beta sequences accurately predicted the HLA-A and HLA-B alleles for most subjects in the first cohort. Correlated functional status among segregating V segments might reflect linkage disequilibrium, but an unknown experimental factor could not be ruled out. V-gene and J-gene trimming of TCR beta chains was associated with a missense DCLRE1C variant in a later genetic analysis, and the association was replicated in an independent cohort. In a later analysis, several top co-occurrence clusters were reported to appear linked to parvovirus B19, influenza, CMV and Epstein-Barr virus. The cohort was sequenced for TCR beta chains only, and without alpha or paired-chain data the features that could be detected were limited.

The library came from the immunoSEQ multiplex PCR assay. The multiplex PCR relied on a mix of 60 forward primers for TCR Vbeta segments and 13 reverse primers for TCR Jbeta segments. The CDR3 region of rearranged TCR beta genes was amplified from genomic DNA with a multiplex PCR assay. On the Illumina HiSeq System, the amplified TCR beta libraries were sequenced as 87-base-pair reads. As for the authors' bioinformatics: Across the 500 to 850 repertoires, a later analysis counted some 81 million unique TCR beta chains, some 11 million of which were shared by at least two donors. Raw reads were error-corrected and collapsed into unique sequences with a nearest-neighbor algorithm that merged closely related sequences to remove PCR and sequencing errors. V, D and J gene segments were assigned by aligning CDR3 sequences to IMGT reference sequences. For a sequence to be retained, a match of at least six nucleotides was required to both a V gene segment and a J gene segment. A rearrangement was called productive if the CDR3 had no stop codons and remained in frame with V and J, and every other rearrangement was called non-productive. CDR3 was defined according to IMGT convention as the region running from the second conserved V-encoded cysteine to the conserved J-encoded phenylalanine. Sequences without an unambiguous match to a single V gene segment were excluded from the earlier analysis of several hundred of the donors. In an earlier analysis of almost 600 of the donors, a V segment was called functional when productive rearrangements were above 56.7%, and segregating when the standard deviation between donors exceeded 5%. A statistical classification framework was developed to diagnose cytomegalovirus status using the catalog of TCR beta chain sequences. In a later analysis, V and J genes were assigned by comparing TCR nucleotide sequences against IMGT/GENE-DB human TR gene sequences. A later analysis assigned CDR3 sequences and most-parsimonious VDJ recombination scenarios with the TCRdist pipeline. In a later analysis, each TCR beta chain was defined by its CDR3 amino acid sequence together with its V-gene family, and reads lacking a unique V-gene family were excluded. To address suspected cross-contamination and a sequencing artifact, a later analysis removed a few hundred highly shared, low-generation-probability nucleotide sequences. For each public chain, a later analysis derived a clonal expansion index from normalized ranks of inferred template counts within each repertoire. In a later analysis, generation probabilities were computed using a VDJ recombination model fitted to out-of-frame rearrangements, and the results were checked against IGoR. In a later analysis, TCR-TCR, TCR-HLA and TCR-CMV co-occurrence was scored with hypergeometric tests, and a repertoire-size bias correction was applied to TCR pairs. In a later analysis, false discovery rates were estimated by permuting HLA or CMV assignments 20 times. In a later analysis, co-occurring TCRs were grouped using DBSCAN, with TCRdist sequence similarity added in when clustering inside HLA-allele-positive subsets. Repertoires with fewer than 30,000 or more than 120,000 public chains were left out of co-occurrence clustering, as were five repertoires with anomalous nucleotide sharing. The source is immuneACCESS, and TCRdb retained only in-frame sequences with V and J called. Part of the clones is not carried over; for the studies checked, unresolved V genes explain less than half of this, and the remainder is unexplained. For V, J and clone size, that table is used; D and trimming come from the DNA. For this sample the table gives tens of thousands of clones, of which 80% to 90% were detected only once. The ten biggest clones cover 3.5% to 4% of the sample.

In total, approximately 700 healthy bone marrow donors made up the cohort. At the time of sampling, every cohort member was nominally healthy, though immune exposures that went unrecorded were likely present. The donor was CMV seronegative and belonged to the group of over 350 seronegative cohort members. Every donor gave a peripheral blood sample, and the peripheral blood mononuclear cells from that sample were used for TCR beta sequencing. Genomic DNA extraction from the blood cell samples was performed with the Qiagen DNeasy Blood Extraction Kit. For CDR1 and CDR2, the germline V gene lists SGHTA and FQGNSA. The CDR3 has 14 amino acids, counting the end cysteine and phenylalanine. The only DNA kept is the CDR3, 42 bases in frame from the first base. V loses 1 base, J loses 5 bases, and the germline ends lie 11 bases apart.

This receptor chain uses TRBV7-2 and TRBJ1-1, with a weak D call of TRBD1 (5 bases match). This sequence originates from a woman under 30 in good health and CMV-seronegative. Sample: PBMCs. CDR3 region: CASSLVQGRTEAFF. The DNA sequence is given as TGTGCCAGCAGCTTAGTCCAGGGTAGGACTGAAGCTTTCTTT.